This T cell receptor (beta chain) was observed in a study of OX40 agonist ivuxolimab in advanced cancers. Drawing of blood for sampling happened at baseline, at cycle 4 day 1, and at cycle 7 day 1. The V and J ends lost 6 bases and 4 bases, in that order; junction bases with no gene match: 6. The CDR3 runs 14 residues. CDR1 and CDR2 from the germline V gene are MNHEY and SVGAGI. Study-level results: Among some nonresponders, normalized T-cell clonal expansion was also low.

Data came from immunoSEQ multiplex PCR; TCRdb stores just in-frame clones and leaves some out. The sample gives around 50,000 clones, 60% to 80% of which show up once; roughly 7.9% is in the top ten. Regarding this clone: The antigen is unknown.

The specimen was CD4+ or CD8+ T cells sorted from blood, collected in a trial of the OX40 agonist ivuxolimab. The TCR sequence derives from an adult with an advanced solid tumor such as melanoma, head and neck, liver or kidney cancer. The chain recombines TRBV6-5 with TRBJ2-1, with 7 bases matching TRBD2. For the CDR3, the DNA is TGTGCCAGCAGCCCCGGGAGGCGATACAATGAGCAGTTCTTC. As protein: CASSPGRRYNEQFF.